The entry that follows covers one T cell receptor beta chain sequence. Its antigen is as yet unknown. The CDR3 is 19 amino acids. Between the trimmed V and J ends, which lost 6 bases and 4 bases, there was a span of 25 bases. CDR1 and CDR2 from the germline V gene are MGHDK and SYGVNS. This record belongs to a study of T cells after yellow fever vaccination. Study-wide background: SMART-Seq v4 Ultra Low Input handled preparation of low-cell-number fractions.

Notes on the study in general: Clones from primary vaccination mostly reappeared after the booster (96% CD4, 88% CD8). Clonotypes found in both CD4 and CD8 compartments made up a small share.

Making TCR cDNA involved 5'RACE template switching, which added UMIs and a universal primer site. TCRdb called the 5' RACE reads again in MiXCR, with one record for every CDR3 protein. In the table there are 200,000 to 300,000 distinct CDR3 sequences, approximately 13% of which are singletons. Here the sequenced sample was CD4+ T cells sorted from PBMCs, taken 45 days after the yellow fever booster vaccination. This TCR was sampled from a man in his thirties or forties who received the YFV17D yellow fever vaccine. The chain employs TRBV25-1 and TRBJ2-6; D may be TRBD1 (7 bases). CDR3 in amino acids: CASRPVEGAKGAGANVLTF. In nucleotides, the CDR3 is TGTGCCAGCAGGCCCGTGGAGGGGGCGAAGGGTGCGGGGGCCAACGTCCTGACTTTC. The whole variable domain, remainder taken from reference TRBV25-1 and TRBJ2-6, is EADIYQTPRYLVIGTGKKITLECSQTMGHDKMYWYQQDPGMELHLIHYSYGVNSTEKGDLSSESTVSRIRTEHFPLTLESARPSHTSQYLCASRPVEGAKGAGANVLTFGAGSRLTVL.